This T cell receptor beta chain was sequenced during a study of blood T cell repertoires in COVID-19. Background on the study: The United States, Italy and Spain provided the acute and convalescent COVID-19 samples. T cells, B-cell-depleted T cells, or PBMCs supplied cDNA or gDNA.

The V end lost 7 bases, the J end lost 5 bases, and 11 bases lay between the germline ends. Per the germline V gene, CDR1 is MDHEN and CDR2 is SYDVKM. The CDR3 has 12 residues. As handled by the study authors: Researchers report that nucleated cell counts were estimated from reference gene primer amplification. TCRdb's copy holds only in-frame clones and misses some; the assay was immunoSEQ multiplex PCR. V and J calls and clone size follow that table, whereas D and trimming were derived from the DNA. The top ten hold about 20% of the sample, which has fewer than 250,000 clones, roughly 80% seen once.

The TCR originated in a human donor in a cohort sampled during active COVID-19. The sample taken for sequencing was peripheral blood. The chain carries TRBV28 and TRBJ1-2; D gene ambiguous. The CDR3 loop is CASTDTGYGYTF. CDR3 coding DNA: TGTGCCAGCACCGACACGGGGTATGGCTACACCTTC.